Included here is one T cell receptor beta chain sequence, with context. Its cognate antigen is unknown. Germline CDR1 and CDR2: LGHNA and YSLEER. The CDR3 has 16 residues. V lost 2 bases and J lost 5; bases outside the gene matches: 3. The data originate from a study of cytomegalovirus exposure and HLA in healthy donors. PCR primers comprised 60 Vbeta and 13 Jbeta primers. The table came from immunoSEQ multiplex PCR; TCRdb's copy has only in-frame clones and leaves some out. The sample shows roughly 100,000 clones, roughly three quarters of them seen only once. Study observations and caveats: A later analysis associated under 20,000 TCR beta sequences with HLA alleles at a 0.05 false discovery rate. Upon later analysis, TCR association rates were observed to vary by HLA locus, being highest for DRB1 and lowest for HLA-C.

Specimen: PBMCs. The V call is TRBV4-3, the J call TRBJ2-1, with 13 bases lining up with TRBD2. This sequence originates from a man aged 35-49 years in good health and CMV-seropositive. CDR3 sequence (DNA): TGCGCCAGCAGCCAAACCGGACTAGCGGGAGACAATGAGCAGTTCTTC. It is translated as CASSQTGLAGDNEQFF.